This passage covers 22 T cell receptor beta chains from one sample sequenced in a study of blood T cells in healthy people across ages. For the second PCR, which ran for 7 to 11 cycles, a sample-barcoded 5' primer and a J-beta primer mix were used. TCRdb fed the 5' RACE reads into MiXCR, producing one record per CDR3 protein. The profile shows about 780,000 distinct CDR3 sequences, about 59% of them singletons. The sequenced sample was blood. The source of these receptors is a man aged 30 to 45 in good health.

A few counts support this clonotype. The chain employs TRBV7-6 and TRBJ2-6; D uncertain. V was pared by 3 bases and J by 2 bases, with 11 bases between. There are 16 residues in the CDR3. Germline assignment: CDR1 SGHVS and CDR2 FNYEAQ. The CDR3 protein is CASSFGAGTGANVLTF. The CDR3 nucleotides read TGTGCCAGCAGCTTCGGTGCCGGAACTGGGGCCAACGTCCTGACTTTC. The whole variable domain, remainder taken from reference TRBV7-6 and TRBJ2-6, is GAGVSQSPRYKVTKRGQDVALRCDPISGHVSLYWYRQALGQGPEFLTYFNYEAQQDKSGLPNDRFSAERPEGSISTLTIQRTEQRDSAMYRCASSFGAGTGANVLTFGAGSRLTVL.

This clonotype was seen only a few times. J is TRBJ2-4 and V is TRBV21-1; the DNA was not used to check the table's D call, TRBD1. TRBV21-1 is a recognized pseudogene. The CDR3 runs to 13 residues. CDR3 sequence: CASRRDREYIQYF. The CDR3 DNA follows: TGTGCCAGCAGGAGGGACAGGGAATACATTCAGTACTTC.

The CDR3 is CSAKRGGEDTQYF. DNA for the CDR3: TGCAGTGCCAAACGGGGCGGGGAGGATACGCAGTATTTT. The chain employs TRBV20-1 and TRBJ2-3; D is perhaps TRBD2 (6 bases). The germline V gene encodes CDR1 DFQATT and CDR2 SNEGSKA (reference sequence). CDR3 length: 13 residues. V lost 6 bases and J lost 6, with 16 bases in between.

The chain carries TRBV14 and TRBJ2-7, with D perhaps matching TRBD1 (6 bases). The CDR3 totals 14 residues. Trimming took 2 bases from V and 2 from J, leaving 10 bases between them. Germline V gene lookup returns CDR1 SGHDN and CDR2 FVKESK. The CDR3 spells CASSQQQGPYEQYF. The DNA for the CDR3 is TGTGCCAGCAGCCAACAACAGGGCCCCTACGAGCAGTACTTC.

The chain joins TRBV7-6 to TRBJ2-3, with 7 bases identical to TRBD1. This CDR3 spans 15 amino acids. Per the germline V gene, CDR1 is SGHVS and CDR2 is FNYEAQ. V lost 5 bases and J lost 2; bases outside the gene matches: 7. The chain's CDR3 is CASSRGGTATDTQYF. CDR3 coding DNA: TGTGCCAGCAGCAGAGGGGGCACTGCCACAGATACGCAGTATTTT.

The chain combines TRBV27 with TRBJ2-5; D is undetermined. The CDR3 consists of 13 residues. The germline gives CDR1 MNHEY, CDR2 SMNVEV (reference sequence). V gave up 8 bases and J gave up 0 bases, with 10 bases separating them. CDR3 nucleotide sequence: TGTGCCAGCGGTAACCAGTACCAAGAGACCCAGTACTTC. Its protein product is CASGNQYQETQYF.

This rearrangement joins TRBV4-2 to TRBJ2-1, with 8 positions matching TRBD2. This CDR3 spans 18 amino acids. Losses at the gene ends were 1 base for V and 0 bases for J; bases not matched to a gene: 8. Looked up from germline, CDR1 is LGHNA and CDR2 is YNFKEQ. CDR3 loop: CASSQGVLAAPSYNEQFF. The DNA for the CDR3 is TGTGCCAGCAGCCAAGGAGTACTAGCGGCCCCCTCCTACAATGAGCAGTTCTTC.

Points on this clonotype: One end of the junction is discordant with germline, which a read error may explain. The chain carries TRBV12-3 or TRBV12-4 and TRBJ2-4, with no clear D. This CDR3 comprises 15 residues. The CDR3 bases are TGTGCCAGCAGACCCGGAGCCGAAACCAACAACATTCAGTACTTC. Its protein is CASRPGAETNNIQYF.

In its sample, this clonotype was seen once. The genes are TRBV12-3 or TRBV12-4 and TRBJ2-1; the match to TRBD2 covers 12 bases. Trimming cost V 2 bases and J 4 bases; bases outside gene matches: 6. The CDR3 length is 17 residues. CDR3 DNA: TGTGCCAGCAGTTTATCTAGCGGGGGGGCAGGTTACAATGAGCAGTTCTTC. Protein product: CASSLSSGGAGYNEQFF.

The chain carries TRBV28 and TRBJ1-1, with 8 bases matching TRBD1. Germline lookup yields CDR1 MDHEN and CDR2 SYDVKM. The CDR3 length is 14 residues. V was pared by 6 bases and J by 4 bases, with 7 bases of the junction left unmatched. The CDR3 loop reads CASRQTGEATEAFF. The CDR3 nucleotides are TGTGCCAGCAGGCAGACAGGGGAGGCCACTGAAGCTTTCTTT.

The sample holds a few counts of this clonotype. This chain connects TRBV4-3 to TRBJ2-4; tentatively, D is TRBD2 (5 bases). From germline, CDR1 is LGHNA and CDR2 YSLEER. There are 14 residues in the CDR3. With 11 bases removed from V and 1 base from J, the gap between germline ends came to 15 bases. The CDR3 coding sequence is TGCGCCCAGCCAGTCGGCGGGGCCAAAAACATTCAGTACTTC. Amino acids: CAQPVGGAKNIQYF.

The gene calls are TRBV30 and TRBJ1-1; no definite D call. CDR1 is GTSNPN and CDR2 is SVGIG in the germline V gene (reference sequence). This CDR3 is built from 13 residues. V was clipped by 2 bases and J by 0 bases, with 7 bases between them. CDR3 bases: TGTGCCTGGAGTCCGACCTTGAACACTGAAGCTTTCTTT. This codes for CAWSPTLNTEAFF.

This clonotype has a handful of counts. The gene calls are TRBV3-1 and TRBJ2-5; 10 bases match TRBD2. J gave up 5 bases and V 1 base, and 4 bases lay outside the gene matches. CDR3 size: 15 residues. Germline CDR1 and CDR2: LGHDT and YNNKEL (reference sequence). The CDR3 DNA is TGTGCCAGCAGCCAAGGGCAACTAGCGGGGGAGACCCAGTACTTC. This gives the protein CASSQGQLAGETQYF.

This clonotype has only a few counts. The genes are TRBV27 and TRBJ2-1, with D tentatively TRBD2 (7 bases). CDR1 and CDR2 from the germline V gene are MNHEY and SMNVEV (reference sequence). Trimming left V 3 bases short and J 9 bases short, with 18 bases between. The CDR3 covers 15 residues. The CDR3 loop is CASSFVGGPSFEQFF. CDR3 in DNA: TGTGCCAGCAGTTTTGTCGGGGGGCCGAGTTTTGAGCAGTTCTTC.

The gene calls are TRBV10-3 and TRBJ2-4; 10 nucleotides agree with TRBD1. The closer fit of TRBJ2-7 to the DNA end suggests the J call may be wrong. Per germline, CDR1 ENHRY and CDR2 SYGVKD. The CDR3 loop spans 14 amino acids. The CDR3 loop reads CAIKVGQGYHEQYF. In DNA, the CDR3 is TGTGCCATCAAAGTGGGACAGGGGTACCACGAGCAGTACTTC.

There are a few counts of this clonotype. The chain carries TRBV12-3 or TRBV12-4 and TRBJ2-4; TRBD1 matches 7 bases. The ends lost 1 base at V and 6 bases at J; junction bases unmatched: 6. The CDR3 is made up of 15 amino acids. For the CDR3, the DNA is TGTGCCAGCAGTTTAGAGGGGGCGGACAGAAACATTCAGTACTTC. It codes for CASSLEGADRNIQYF.

CDR3 nucleotides: TGCAGCGTGGTAACAGGCTCGGCGGAATACGAGCAGTACTTC. Translating gives CSVVTGSAEYEQYF. The rearrangement links TRBV29-1 to TRBJ2-7; TRBD1 might be the D (5 bases). Germline V CDR1 and CDR2: SQVTM, ANQGSEA. The CDR3 sequence is 14 residues long. The V and J ends lost 6 bases and 4 bases respectively, with 19 bases between them.

The J gene is TRBJ2-7, the V gene TRBV4-3; a weak D match, TRBD1 (6 bases). This CDR3 region has 14 residues. V was shortened by 5 bases and J by 0 bases, with 11 bases between the two germline ends. Germline assignment: CDR1 LGHNA and CDR2 YSLEER. This chain's CDR3 is CASSISRGSYEQYF. The CDR3 nucleotides read TGCGCCAGCAGCATCTCCAGGGGCTCCTACGAGCAGTACTTC.

In its sample, this clonotype was seen a few times. The V gene is TRBV4-2, the J gene TRBJ2-3; 8 nucleotides align to TRBD2. CDR1 and CDR2 (germline): LGHNA, YNFKEQ. CDR3 length: 17 residues. The J segment lost 0 bases and the V segment lost 4 bases, leaving 9 bases of the junction unmatched. The CDR3 loop is CASSPVNTGGSTDTQYF. The CDR3 DNA reads TGTGCCAGCAGCCCTGTTAATACGGGGGGGAGCACAGATACGCAGTATTTT.

The genes are TRBV10-3 and TRBJ2-1, with 9 bases aligning to TRBD1. The ends lost 3 bases at V and 5 bases at J; junction bases unmatched: 5. The CDR3 length is 15 residues. Germline CDR1 reads ENHRY; CDR2 reads SYGVKD. CDR3: CAISDGDRDHNEQFF. In DNA, the CDR3 is TGTGCCATCAGTGATGGGGACAGGGACCACAATGAGCAGTTCTTC.

The rearrangement uses TRBV5-1 and TRBJ2-1; D remains ambiguous. The CDR3 has 12 amino acids. V lost 0 bases and J lost 9, with 7 bases in between. The germline V gene encodes CDR1 SGHRS and CDR2 YFSETQ. This CDR3 reads CASSLESGEQFF. CDR3 nucleotide sequence: TGCGCCAGCAGCTTGGAGTCCGGTGAGCAGTTCTTC.

The rearrangement links TRBV6-1 to TRBJ2-5; unclear D gene. With the DNA end fitting TRBJ2-7 better, the J assignment may be wrong. The CDR3 loop spans 13 amino acids. CDR1 is MNHNS and CDR2 is SASEGT in the germline V gene. The CDR3 here is CASSLSAPYEQYF. CDR3 nucleotides: TGTGCCAGCAGTTTGTCGGCCCCATACGAGCAGTACTTC.